This T cell receptor (beta chain) was recovered during a study of breast tumors, draining lymph nodes, adjacent tissues. About this clonotype: At one end the junction does not follow the germline gene, possibly because of a read error.

TCRdb ran MiXCR on the multiplex PCR reads and lists one entry per CDR3 protein. The table lists 170,000 or so distinct CDR3 sequences, about 30% of them singletons. Germline assignment: CDR1 ENHRY and CDR2 SYGVKD. The CDR3 loop spans 14 amino acids. Axillary draining lymph nodes of breast cancer patients supplied the node samples. This TCR was recovered from a female donor with breast cancer. Some clones in this sample may be carry-over from other donors' samples. Sequenced input: axillary lymph node tissue. This chain joins TRBV10-3 and TRBJ1-6, with D maybe TRBD1 (5 bases). The CDR3 loop reads CAISTGTANSPLRF. The CDR3 bases are TGTGCCATCAGCACCGGGACGGCCAATTCACCCCTCCGCTTT.